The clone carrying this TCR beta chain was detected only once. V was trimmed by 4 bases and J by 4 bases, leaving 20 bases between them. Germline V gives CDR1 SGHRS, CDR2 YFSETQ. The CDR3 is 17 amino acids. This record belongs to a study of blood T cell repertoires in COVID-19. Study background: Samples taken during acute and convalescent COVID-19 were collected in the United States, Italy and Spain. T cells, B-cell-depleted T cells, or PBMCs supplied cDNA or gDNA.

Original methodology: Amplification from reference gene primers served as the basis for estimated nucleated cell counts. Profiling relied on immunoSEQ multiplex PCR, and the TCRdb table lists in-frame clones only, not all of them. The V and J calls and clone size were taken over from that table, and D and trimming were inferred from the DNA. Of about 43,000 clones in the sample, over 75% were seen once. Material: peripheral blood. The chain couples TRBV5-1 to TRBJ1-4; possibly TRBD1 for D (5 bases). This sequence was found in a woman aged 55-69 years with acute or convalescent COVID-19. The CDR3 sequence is CASSRTGGFAINEKLFF. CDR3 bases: TGCGCCAGCAGCCGGACCGGGGGATTCGCAATTAATGAAAAACTGTTTTTT.